A single sample gave rise to the 32 T cell receptor beta chains below, sequenced in a study of blood T cell repertoires in COVID-19. The assay was immunoSEQ multiplex PCR, and TCRdb's table has in-frame clones only and misses some. There are fewer than 400,000 clones in the sample; around 83% occur only once, and 2.5% to 3% lies in the top ten. Sequences were obtained from peripheral blood. All receptors come from a man between 25 and 39 years old with active or convalescent COVID-19.

The rearrangement joins TRBV5-1 to TRBJ1-2; TRBD1 matches at 8 bases. J gave up 7 bases and V 4 bases, and 6 bases lay outside the gene matches. This CDR3 contains 13 residues. The germline V gene has CDR1 SGHRS and CDR2 YFSETQ. DNA of the CDR3: TGCGCCAGCAGCCAACAGGGGGGTAGTGGCTACACCTTC. Translated: CASSQQGGSGYTF.

The chain employs TRBV11-2 and TRBJ2-7; D is ambiguous. Trimming removed 0 bases from V and 3 bases from J, with 9 bases in between. The V gene's germline CDR1 is SGHAT and CDR2 FQNNGV. The CDR3 consists of 14 residues. CDR3 region: CASSLDRVGYEQYF. DNA for the CDR3: TGTGCCAGCAGCTTAGATCGGGTCGGCTACGAGCAGTACTTC.

The chain links TRBV5-4 to TRBJ2-5, with 7 bases identical to TRBD2. The germline CDR1 and CDR2 sequences are SGHNT and YYREEE (reference sequence). V was pared by 5 bases and J by 5 bases, with 9 bases of the junction left unmatched. The CDR3 runs 14 residues. CDR3 in DNA: TGTGCCAGCAGTCCGGGGGGTGGGGCGGAGACCCAGTACTTC. Residues: CASSPGGGAETQYF.

The chain is built from TRBV6-5 and TRBJ2-5; 11 bases match TRBD1. CDR3 length: 14 residues. Trimming cost V 10 bases and J 4 bases; bases outside gene matches: 8. In germline, CDR1 is MNHEY, CDR2 SVGAGI. This CDR3 reads CATSRDRGRETQYF. CDR3 DNA sequence: TGTGCCACCTCGAGGGACAGGGGGAGAGAGACCCAGTACTTC.

CDR3 sequence: CASSPSIRVNYGYTF. The CDR3 nucleotides read TGTGCCAGCAGCCCAAGTATCAGGGTTAACTATGGCTACACCTTC. The chain links TRBV3-1 (or the pseudogene TRBV3-2) to TRBJ1-2; a possible D gene is TRBD1 (5 bases). The CDR3 contains 15 residues. Between the trimmed V and J ends, which lost 4 bases and 1 base, there was a span of 13 bases. The germline CDR1 and CDR2 sequences are LGHDT and YNNKEL (reference sequence).

J is TRBJ1-1 and V is TRBV4-2, with D possibly matching TRBD1 (5 bases). Germline CDR1 reads LGHNA; CDR2 reads YNFKEQ. The V end lost 3 bases, the J end lost 4 bases, and 12 bases lay between the germline ends. This CDR3 has 14 residues. CDR3 sequence reads: CASSQAGSGTEAFF. DNA for the CDR3: TGTGCCAGCAGCCAGGCAGGGTCGGGCACTGAAGCTTTCTTT.

This chain links TRBV6-5 with TRBJ2-1; 11 bases match TRBD2. V trimming: 6 bases; J trimming: 3 bases; junction bases outside the gene matches: 4. Per the germline V gene, CDR1 is MNHEY and CDR2 is SVGAGI. CDR3 length equals 15 residues. This chain's CDR3 is CASRRGTSGYNEQFF. The CDR3 nucleotides are TGTGCCAGCAGACGCGGGACTAGCGGCTACAATGAGCAGTTCTTC.

This sequence joins TRBV7-2 and TRBJ2-3, with no clear D. The ends were cut back, 2 bases at V and 1 base at J, with 13 bases in the middle. The germline V gene has CDR1 SGHTA and CDR2 FQGNSA. The CDR3 is 16 amino acids. CDR3 region: CASSLQRAFRTDTQYF. The CDR3 nucleotides are TGTGCCAGCAGCTTACAACGAGCCTTTCGCACAGATACGCAGTATTTT.

This chain connects TRBV27 to TRBJ2-3, with D possibly matching TRBD2 (5 bases). Between the trimmed V and J ends, which lost 6 bases and 2 bases, there was a span of 12 bases. Germline CDR1 and CDR2: MNHEY and SMNVEV (reference sequence). The length of the CDR3 is 14 residues. The CDR3 reads CASRYRGYTDTQYF. The CDR3 bases are TGTGCCAGCAGATACCGGGGTTACACAGATACGCAGTATTTT.

This chain uses TRBV30 with TRBJ2-1, with D tentatively TRBD2 (6 bases). V was clipped by 5 bases and J by 8 bases, with 22 bases between them. CDR3 length equals 15 residues. CDR1 and CDR2 from the germline V gene are GTSNPN and SVGIG (reference sequence). The CDR3 is CAWGAPGTAGYEQFF. CDR3 DNA: TGTGCCTGGGGGGCGCCCGGGACTGCAGGCTATGAGCAGTTCTTC.

On this clone itself: Other DNA sequences in the sample encode the same CDR3. The chain combines TRBV9 with TRBJ2-7; perhaps TRBD1 as D (5 bases). The germline gives CDR1 SGDLS, CDR2 YYNGEE. V lost 2 bases, J lost 1 base, and 10 bases lay in between. The CDR3 runs to 14 residues. CDR3 in amino acids: CASSVDQGSYEQYF. CDR3 coding DNA: TGTGCCAGCAGCGTGGATCAGGGATCCTACGAGCAGTACTTC.

The rearrangement links TRBV6-1 to TRBJ2-5; D is possibly TRBD2 (5 bases). This CDR3 is 14 amino acids long. Per the germline V gene, CDR1 is MNHNS and CDR2 is SASEGT. Deletions cut 1 base from V and 5 bases from J, with 11 bases between. This CDR3 is CASSEGGVQETQYF. In DNA form, the CDR3 reads TGTGCCAGCAGTGAAGGGGGAGTCCAGGAGACCCAGTACTTC.

The CDR3 sequence: CASSRLAGNTGELFF. The CDR3 DNA follows: TGTGCCAGCAGCCGGCTAGCGGGGAACACCGGGGAGCTGTTTTTT. The chain has TRBV2 and TRBJ2-2; 8 positions agree with TRBD2. The V gene end was trimmed by 6 bases and the J gene end by 1 base; junction bases not matched to a gene: 4. The CDR3 is 15 residues long. CDR1 is SNHLY, CDR2 FYNNEI, per germline.

This clone was detected only once. The J gene is TRBJ2-7, the V gene TRBV4-1; tentative D call: TRBD2 (5 bases). The germline V and J ends were trimmed by 5 bases and 5 bases, with 10 bases remaining between them. Germline V gene sequence: CDR1 MGHRA, CDR2 YSYEKL. The CDR3 sequence is 12 residues long. The DNA of the CDR3 is TGCGCCAGCAGCTCTTCGGGGAACGAGCAGTACTTC. Protein sequence: CASSSSGNEQYF.

J is TRBJ1-1 and V is TRBV6-6; TRBD1 aligns across 7 bases. Trimming took 6 bases from V and 3 from J; bases not matched to a gene: 4. This CDR3 has 13 residues. Per the germline V gene, CDR1 is MNHNY and CDR2 is SVGAGI (reference sequence). The DNA of the CDR3 is TGTGCCAGCAGGCAGGGGGAGGACACTGAAGCTTTCTTT. Translation gives CASRQGEDTEAFF.

The chain combines TRBV30 with TRBJ2-1, with TRBD2 matching over 7 bases. V shed 3 bases and J 9 bases; nucleotides not matched to a gene: 11. Germline CDR1 GTSNPN, CDR2 SVGIG (reference sequence). This CDR3 has 14 residues. CDR3 protein: CAWRIGRESVEQFF. The CDR3 DNA sequence: TGTGCCTGGAGGATTGGGCGGGAGTCGGTTGAGCAGTTCTTC.

J is TRBJ2-3 and V is TRBV9; no clear D. Germline CDR1 and CDR2: SGDLS and YYNGEE. Trimming shortened V by 0 bases and J by 0 bases, and 11 bases separated the two germline ends. There are 16 residues in the CDR3. CDR3 DNA sequence: TGTGCCAGCAGCGTAGAGGCGCGGATTAGCACAGATACGCAGTATTTT. Residues: CASSVEARISTDTQYF. Based on the CDR3 plus reference TRBV9 and TRBJ2-3, the full variable domain is DSGVTQTPKHLITATGQRVTLRCSPRSGDLSVYWYQQSLDQGLQFLIQYYNGEERAKGNILERFSAQQFPDLHSELNLSSLELGDSALYFCASSVEARISTDTQYFGPGTRLTVL.

CDR3 in DNA: TGTGCCATCAGTGAGGGTGGGGAGGCTCAAGAGACCCAGTACTTC. As protein: CAISEGGEAQETQYF. V is TRBV10-3 and J is TRBJ2-5, with D tentatively TRBD2 (6 bases). CDR3 length: 15 amino acids. Per the germline V gene, CDR1 is ENHRY and CDR2 is SYGVKD. V lost 2 bases to trimming and J lost 2 bases, with 12 bases between them.

The gene calls are TRBV4-3 and TRBJ2-2; 9 bases align to TRBD2. The CDR3 covers 15 residues. The germline V gene has CDR1 LGHNA and CDR2 YSLEER. V gave up 3 bases and J gave up 6 bases; unmatched junction bases: 5. CDR3 bases: TGCGCCAGCAGCCAGGACTCTAGCGGGGCCGGGGAGCTGTTTTTT. It specifies CASSQDSSGAGELFF.

The chain is built from TRBV24-1 and TRBJ2-7, with D uncertain. CDR1 and CDR2 from the germline V gene are KGHDR and SFDVKD. This CDR3 contains 14 residues. With 5 bases removed from V and 0 bases from J, the gap between germline ends came to 10 bases. The CDR3 region has the DNA TGTGCCACCAGTGGATCAGGTAGCTCCTACGAGCAGTACTTC. Its translation is CATSGSGSSYEQYF.

The CDR3 DNA sequence: TGCGCCAGCAGCCTCACTAGCGGGAGGGGGAGTGAGCAGTTCTTC. Translation gives CASSLTSGRGSEQFF. The chain employs TRBV5-1 and TRBJ2-1; 13 nucleotides line up with TRBD2. After removal of 4 bases from V and 9 bases from J, the junction contained 7 bases not matched to a gene. The CDR3 has 15 residues. CDR1 and CDR2 (germline): SGHRS, YFSETQ.

This sequence joins TRBV30 and TRBJ1-2; D uncertain. V dropped 3 bases and J dropped 8 bases, with 10 bases sitting between them. Germline CDR1 reads GTSNPN; CDR2 reads SVGIG (reference sequence). The CDR3 runs to 11 residues. CDR3 DNA sequence: TGTGCCTGGAGAAGGTCGGGAGGCTACACCTTC. It encodes CAWRRSGGYTF.

The chain uses TRBV12-3 or TRBV12-4 and TRBJ2-7; 8 nucleotides match TRBD1. The CDR3 length is 12 residues. V trimming: 10 bases; J trimming: 2 bases; junction bases outside the gene matches: 4. CDR3 bases: TGTGCCACCGGGACAGGCGCCTACGAGCAGTACTTC. It translates to CATGTGAYEQYF.

V gene TRBV7-2 combines with J gene TRBJ1-6, with TRBD1 matching over 7 bases. This CDR3 region has 14 residues. J lost 14 bases, V lost 5 bases, and 12 bases had no gene match. Germline V gene data show CDR1 as SGHTA and CDR2 as FQGNSA. As DNA, the CDR3 is TGTGCCAGCAGCACCACAGGGGTCAGATCGGCCCTCCACTTT. This encodes CASSTTGVRSALHF.

The chain employs TRBV6-2 or TRBV6-3 and TRBJ2-1, with TRBD1 matching 9 bases. V dropped 0 bases and J dropped 4; count of bases not matched to a gene: 19. Germline V gene sequence: CDR1 MNHEY, CDR2 SVGEGT. The CDR3 covers 21 residues. CDR3 sequence reads: CASSYSPGTGTLPLSYNEQFF. CDR3 nucleotide sequence: TGTGCCAGCAGTTACTCCCCCGGGACAGGGACACTTCCTCTCTCTTACAATGAGCAGTTCTTC.

The rearrangement links TRBV28 to TRBJ2-7; 7 positions match TRBD1. The trim removed 5 bases at V and 6 bases at J, leaving 13 bases unmatched. The CDR3 is 15 residues long. Germline V gene lookup returns CDR1 MDHEN and CDR2 SYDVKM. For the CDR3, the DNA is TGTGCCAGCAGTGCGCCGGGACAAGCAGGGGGCGAGCAGTACTTC. It specifies CASSAPGQAGGEQYF.

J is TRBJ2-2 and V is TRBV18, with D possibly TRBD2 on 5 matching bases. Trimming stripped 3 bases from V and 1 base from J, with 12 bases between. This CDR3 has 16 amino acids. The germline CDR1 and CDR2 sequences are KGHSH and LQKENI. CDR3 nucleotides: TGTGCCAGCTCACCCCGAGGGTCGGGGAACACCGGGGAGCTGTTTTTT. Protein product: CASSPRGSGNTGELFF.

The V call is TRBV9, the J call TRBJ2-1, with TRBD1 matching 9 bases. V trimming: 0 bases; J trimming: 1 base; junction bases outside the gene matches: 2. The CDR3 totals 16 residues. Germline lookup yields CDR1 SGDLS and CDR2 YYNGEE. CDR3 in DNA: TGTGCCAGCAGCGTAGAGGGGACAGGGTCCTACAATGAGCAGTTCTTC. This sequence encodes CASSVEGTGSYNEQFF.

The V and J genes are TRBV7-9 and TRBJ2-1; D is perhaps TRBD2 (7 bases). The CDR3 totals 16 residues. V gave up 1 base and J gave up 4 bases, with 14 bases separating them. From germline, CDR1 is SEHNR and CDR2 FQNEAQ (reference sequence). This CDR3 reads CASSLGGGLNYNEQFF. DNA for the CDR3: TGTGCCAGCAGCTTAGGCGGGGGCCTTAATTACAATGAGCAGTTCTTC.

DNA of the CDR3: TGTGCCAGCAGTTGGTCAGGGGGAACAGATACGCAGTATTTT. Its translation is CASSWSGGTDTQYF. This rearrangement joins TRBV6-5 to TRBJ2-3; 7 bases match TRBD1. The CDR3 extends over 14 amino acids. CDR1 MNHEY and CDR2 SVGAGI come from the germline V gene. Unmatched junction bases numbered 4, after V lost 4 bases and J lost 3 bases.

This chain links TRBV10-3 with TRBJ2-3; 9 bases are a match to TRBD2. The CDR3 sequence is 16 residues long. Trimming at V came to 0 bases and at J to 3 bases, leaving 4 bases not matched to a gene. Per germline, CDR1 ENHRY and CDR2 SYGVKD. The CDR3 here is CAISESQREVTDTQYF. The CDR3 DNA reads TGTGCCATCAGTGAGTCACAGCGGGAGGTGACAGATACGCAGTATTTT.

The gene calls are TRBV20-1 and TRBJ1-1, with D possibly matching TRBD1 (6 bases). CDR1 is DFQATT, CDR2 SNEGSKA, per germline (reference sequence). Trimming took off 3 bases at V and 5 bases at J, with 13 bases between the two ends. This CDR3 contains 13 residues. In nucleotides, the CDR3 is TGCAGTGCTAGTTTGGGGGCGCATACTGAAGCTTTCTTT. This sequence encodes CSASLGAHTEAFF.